This T cell receptor (beta chain) appears in the sequencing data of a study of blood T cell repertoires in COVID-19. In the study overall: The study drew acute and convalescent COVID-19 samples from the United States, Italy and Spain. The analysed material was cDNA or gDNA that came from T cells, B-cell-depleted T cells, or PBMCs.

Germline CDR1 ENHRY, CDR2 SYGVKD. CDR3 length equals 14 residues. V was clipped by 8 bases and J by 0 bases, with 12 bases between them. Per the study methods: Using reference gene primer amplification, nucleated cell counts were estimated. Generated by immunoSEQ multiplex PCR, the TCRdb table keeps only in-frame clones and is missing some. That table is the source of V, J and clone size, and D and trimming were worked out from the DNA. The sample has about 120,000 clones, around 81% seen once. The rearrangement uses TRBV10-3 and TRBJ2-3; D might be TRBD1 (6 bases). This clonotype was obtained from a man in his sixties with acute or convalescent COVID-19. Input material: peripheral blood. CDR3 region: CAIGGTTSTDTQYF. The DNA of the CDR3 is TGTGCCATCGGGGGCACGACGAGCACAGATACGCAGTATTTT.